Given below is one TCR beta chain in context. Its antigen remains unidentified. The entry originates in a study of T cell responses to AZD1222 COVID-19 vaccine. The CDR3 runs to 13 residues. Trimming took 5 bases from V and 3 from J, leaving 11 bases between them. General study points: Increased Spike-specific TCR breadth and depth were observed after two AZD1222 doses. Repertoire sampling occurred only after the peak T cell response. Nearly half of spike-specific TCRs reportedly target unmutated variant regions. Donors skewed white British and female; clonal diversity was possibly underestimated.

Libraries were prepared by immunoSEQ multiplex PCR; TCRdb keeps only in-frame clonotypes and omits some of them. The sample consists of about 150,000 clones, roughly 86% of them appearing once. The rearrangement uses TRBV12-3 or TRBV12-4 and TRBJ2-7; possible D gene TRBD1, 7 bases. The source material was peripheral blood, sampled 28 days after the second dose of the MenACWY control vaccine. This sequence originates from an adult who received the MenACWY meningococcal vaccine as a control. The CDR3 DNA reads as TGTGCCAGCAGTACGCGGGACAGCTACGAGCAGTACTTC. It translates to CASSTRDSYEQYF.